The 7 T cell receptor beta chains below were found in one sample sequenced in a study of beta chain features in type 1 diabetes. Study findings and constraints: Patients with Type 1 diabetes showed moderately but significantly shorter TCRB CDR3s in all four CD4+ subsets.

The authors reverse transcribed all of the isolated RNA, so sequencing captured expressed TCRB transcripts. TCRdb's copy holds only in-frame clones and misses some; the assay was immunoSEQ multiplex PCR. Seen here are about 240,000 clones, over 11% observed once, and the top ten hold approximately 0.018%. No antigen has been assigned to these receptors. Sequencing was carried out using naive CD4+ T cells from blood. The receptors were gathered from a young man with type 1 diabetes.

This clone came up a few times. Other DNA sequences from this sample encode an identical CDR3 as well. V usage is TRBV18 and J usage is TRBJ2-7; 8 nucleotides align to TRBD2. The germline gives CDR1 KGHSH, CDR2 LQKENI. With V trimmed by 2 bases and J by 3 bases, 3 bases remained unmatched. This CDR3 has 14 amino acids. CDR3 sequence: CASSPGLAGYEQYF. The CDR3 region has the DNA TGTGCCAGCTCACCAGGGCTAGCGGGCTACGAGCAGTACTTC.

This clone turned up a few times. The chain recombines TRBV15 with TRBJ2-7, with 8 bases identical to TRBD1. The CDR3 loop spans 12 amino acids. Germline V gene lookup returns CDR1 LNHNV and CDR2 YYDKDF (reference sequence). The J segment lost 6 bases and the V segment lost 4 bases, leaving 2 bases of the junction unmatched. The CDR3 DNA sequence: TGTGCCACCAGCACCGACAGGGGCGAGCAGTACTTC. Translated: CATSTDRGEQYF.

This clone has more than one count but fewer than ten. The V call is TRBV6-1, the J call TRBJ1-1; D call uncertain. Trimming shortened V by 3 bases and J by 0 bases, and 11 bases separated the two germline ends. The CDR3 is 15 amino acids. The germline V gene encodes CDR1 MNHNS and CDR2 SASEGT. The CDR3 bases are TGTGCCAGCAGTGACGCAATTACTATGAACACTGAAGCTTTCTTT. Protein sequence: CASSDAITMNTEAFF.

This rearrangement joins TRBV6-5 to TRBJ1-6, with TRBD1 identical over 7 bases. Germline V gives CDR1 MNHEY, CDR2 SVGAGI. The CDR3 extends over 13 amino acids. With 7 bases clipped from V and 10 bases from J, the junction kept 7 bases outside the gene matches. CDR3 coding DNA: TGTGCCAGCATAGGGGGCATCGGATCACCCCTCCACTTT. It codes for CASIGGIGSPLHF.

The table lists this clone with a few counts. The V call is TRBV19, the J call TRBJ2-2; 8 positions match TRBD1. V lost 2 bases, J lost 7 bases, and 9 bases stayed unmatched. This CDR3 has 16 residues. The V gene's germline CDR1 is LNHDA and CDR2 SQIVND (reference sequence). Here the CDR3 reads CASSIWARGRVGELFF. As DNA, the CDR3 is TGTGCCAGTAGTATATGGGCCAGGGGGCGCGTCGGGGAGCTGTTTTTT.

This clone was seen a handful of times. CDR3 loop: CASSPDRGLSGNEQFF. CDR3 nucleotide sequence: TGTGCCAGCTCACCAGACAGGGGGTTATCGGGGAATGAGCAGTTCTTC. V gene TRBV18 combines with J gene TRBJ2-1; 9 positions match TRBD1. Germline V gene sequence: CDR1 KGHSH, CDR2 LQKENI. The junction had 9 bases not matched to a gene; V was cut back by 2 bases and J by 7 bases. The CDR3 loop spans 16 amino acids.

This clone was detected only a few times. DNA for the CDR3: TGTGCCAGCAGCGTCGGTAGCGGGCCCTACAATGAGCAGTTCTTC. This sequence encodes CASSVGSGPYNEQFF. This chain connects TRBV9 to TRBJ2-1; 7 nucleotides line up with TRBD2. Germline V gene sequence: CDR1 SGDLS, CDR2 YYNGEE. V gave up 2 bases and J gave up 2 bases; unmatched junction bases: 4. The CDR3 spans 15 residues.